This record covers a single TCR beta chain. Its cognate antigen is unknown. This sample stems from a study of cytomegalovirus exposure and HLA in healthy donors. Turning to the study itself: Around 77% of around 400 genotyped donors fell in the Caucasian-associated ancestry cluster.

Study-wide results and caveats: The dataset shows that most TCR sequences were rare, while some public TCRs occurred in many donors. Most TCR beta V segments were productive about 90% or about 30% of the time in an earlier analysis.

Primers included in the PCR were 60 Vbeta and 13 Jbeta primers. This table comes from immunoSEQ multiplex PCR, and its TCRdb copy is limited to in-frame clones, with some not included. The profile shows 130,000 or so clones, roughly 80% of them singletons. Germline V CDR1 and CDR2: SGHNT, YYREEE (reference sequence). Losses at the gene ends were 4 bases for V and 6 bases for J; bases not matched to a gene: 3. The length of the CDR3 is 12 residues. The chain carries TRBV5-4 and TRBJ1-2; 7 nucleotides line up with TRBD1. The receptor was isolated from a man younger than 30 in good health and CMV-seronegative. The specimen sequenced was PBMCs. The CDR3 spells CASSVGQDGYTF. In DNA form, the CDR3 reads TGTGCCAGCAGCGTAGGACAGGATGGCTACACCTTC.